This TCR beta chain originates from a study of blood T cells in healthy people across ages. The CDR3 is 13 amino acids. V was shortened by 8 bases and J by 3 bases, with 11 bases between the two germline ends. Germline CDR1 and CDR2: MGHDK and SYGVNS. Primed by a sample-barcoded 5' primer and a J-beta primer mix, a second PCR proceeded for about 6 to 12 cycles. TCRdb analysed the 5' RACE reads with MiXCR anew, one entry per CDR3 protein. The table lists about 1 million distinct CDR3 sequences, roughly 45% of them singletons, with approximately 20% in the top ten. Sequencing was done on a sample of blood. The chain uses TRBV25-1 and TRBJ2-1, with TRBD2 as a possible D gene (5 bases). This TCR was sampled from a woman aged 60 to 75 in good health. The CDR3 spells CASDRTGYNEQFF. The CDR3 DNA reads TGTGCCAGCGACCGGACTGGCTACAATGAGCAGTTCTTC.